Below, 25 T cell receptor beta chains from the same sample are listed, as sequenced in a study of T-cell reconstitution after alpha-beta-depleted transplantation in children. A library of TCRbeta sequences, prepared with unique molecular identifiers, was generated. Each CDR3 protein is one row after TCRdb ran MiXCR on the PCR reads. The table includes about 200,000 distinct CDR3 sequences, 5% to 6.5% detected once. This specimen consisted of PBMCs, obtained before TCRalphabeta/CD19-depleted stem cell transplant. The receptors originated from a girl under three years old with combined immunodeficiency, due to receive a stem cell transplant.

There are many counts of this clonotype. The V and J genes are TRBV27 and TRBJ2-5; TRBD2 agrees at 7 bases. The CDR3 extends over 14 amino acids. Germline CDR1 is MNHEY and CDR2 is SMNVEV (reference sequence). Germline trimming cut 0 bases from V and 3 bases from J; bases unmatched to any gene: 1. This chain's CDR3 is CASSLSTSEETQYF. The CDR3 coding sequence is TGTGCCAGCAGTTTATCAACTAGCGAAGAGACCCAGTACTTC.

This clonotype has only a few counts. The CDR3 protein is CASSQDQRDEQFF. CDR3 bases: TGCGCCAGCAGCCAGGACCAGCGCGATGAGCAGTTCTTC. The chain joins TRBV4-3 to TRBJ2-1; D not certain. The length of the CDR3 is 13 residues. The V gene's germline CDR1 is LGHNA and CDR2 YSLEER. The V end lost 3 bases, the J end lost 8 bases, and 11 bases lay between the germline ends.

This clonotype was counted only a few times. The chain carries TRBV5-6 and TRBJ2-1; D is unresolved. Trimming pared 1 base from V and 7 bases from J, leaving 6 bases between. Germline V gene sequence: CDR1 SGHDT, CDR2 YYEEEE. The CDR3 has 12 residues. The CDR3 loop reads CASSLFLNEQFF. CDR3 nucleotides: TGTGCCAGCAGCTTGTTCTTGAATGAGCAGTTCTTC.

Ten or more counts support this clonotype. The genes are TRBV12-3 or TRBV12-4 and TRBJ2-5, with D maybe TRBD1 (5 bases). The CDR3 consists of 14 residues. Trimming removed 1 base from V and 2 bases from J, with 8 bases in between. The CDR3 region is CASSLGRAQETQYF. The CDR3 DNA sequence: TGTGCCAGCAGTTTAGGCAGGGCGCAAGAGACCCAGTACTTC.

The sample holds many counts of this clonotype. The genes are TRBV7-2 and TRBJ1-2; D not resolved. Germline CDR1 is SGHTA and CDR2 is FQGNSA. This CDR3 has 13 amino acids. The V and J ends lost 2 bases and 1 base respectively, with 5 bases between them. In DNA form, the CDR3 reads TGTGCCAGCAGCTTACTGAGTAACTATGGCTACACCTTC. It yields the protein CASSLLSNYGYTF.

This clonotype has ten or more counts. The chain links TRBV9 to TRBJ2-2; D gene unclear. The CDR3 loop spans 15 amino acids. Deletions cut 0 bases from V and 5 bases from J, with 11 bases between. The germline V gene encodes CDR1 SGDLS and CDR2 YYNGEE. CDR3 coding DNA: TGTGCCAGCAGCGTAGATGGCGCCTGGACCGGGGAGCTGTTTTTT. Translating it yields CASSVDGAWTGELFF.

This clonotype has at least ten counts. This chain connects TRBV5-5 to TRBJ2-3; no reliable D call. Germline V gives CDR1 SGHKS, CDR2 YYEKEE (reference sequence). V was pared by 7 bases and J by 3 bases, with 9 bases between. The CDR3 sequence is 12 residues long. The CDR3 nucleotides read TGTGCCAGCTTGGGTTCGACAGATACGCAGTATTTT. As protein: CASLGSTDTQYF.

This clonotype was counted only a few times. The V call is TRBV4-3, the J call TRBJ2-5; 7 bases align to TRBD2. Germline assignment: CDR1 LGHNA and CDR2 YSLEER. The V segment lost 2 bases and the J segment 7 bases; nucleotides outside the gene matches: 10. CDR3 length equals 15 residues. The DNA for the CDR3 is TGCGCCAGCAGCCAAAACGGACTAGGATGGGGGACCCAGTACTTC. It translates to CASSQNGLGWGTQYF.

In its sample, this clonotype was seen many times. The rearrangement joins TRBV6-5 to TRBJ2-1; possible D gene TRBD2, 5 bases. The V gene's germline CDR1 is MNHEY and CDR2 SVGAGI. The CDR3 is 14 amino acids. V was trimmed by 2 bases and J by 9 bases, leaving 14 bases between them. The CDR3 spells CASSYRTRFGEQFF. The CDR3 DNA reads TGTGCCAGCAGTTACCGAACTAGATTCGGTGAGCAGTTCTTC.

This clonotype has ten or more counts. In DNA, the CDR3 is TGTGCCAGCAGCTTACTTACCGGGACAGGGATCTACGAGCAGTACTTC. Its translation: CASSLLTGTGIYEQYF. The chain carries TRBV7-8 and TRBJ2-7; 9 bases align to TRBD1. Germline CDR1 reads SGHVS; CDR2 reads FQNEAQ. V was clipped by 2 bases and J by 3 bases; unmatched bases: 8. The CDR3 totals 16 residues.

This clonotype was detected ten times or more. The chain employs TRBV4-2 and TRBJ2-7; no firm D call. The germline V gene has CDR1 LGHNA and CDR2 YNFKEQ. Trimming pared 1 base from V and 0 bases from J, leaving 10 bases between. The CDR3 is 15 amino acids. The CDR3 spells CASSQGRTGSYEQYF. Here the CDR3 DNA reads TGTGCCAGCAGCCAAGGTCGGACCGGCTCCTACGAGCAGTACTTC.

This clonotype was seen at least ten times. The chain employs TRBV6-2 or TRBV6-3 and TRBJ2-4; possibly TRBD1 or TRBD2 for D (5 bases each). The CDR3 consists of 16 residues. V gave up 0 bases and J gave up 10 bases, with 19 bases separating them. CDR1 and CDR2 (germline): MNHEY, SVGEGT. In nucleotides, the CDR3 is TGTGCCAGCAGTTACTCGATTCCCATTGGGACGCAGATTCAGTACTTC. It encodes CASSYSIPIGTQIQYF.

The genes are TRBV12-3 or TRBV12-4 and TRBJ2-7; either TRBD1 or TRBD2 may supply D (5 bases each). The CDR3 runs 15 residues. The ends were cut back, 5 bases at V and 3 bases at J, with 17 bases in the middle. CDR3 amino acids: CASSPVGARGYEQYF. CDR3 sequence (DNA): TGTGCCAGCAGTCCAGTCGGGGCTCGGGGCTACGAGCAGTACTTC.

In its sample, this clonotype was seen many times. The rearrangement uses TRBV10-3 and TRBJ2-3; TRBD1 agrees at 7 bases. Trimming took 5 bases from V and 2 from J; bases not matched to a gene: 13. From germline, CDR1 is ENHRY and CDR2 SYGVKD. CDR3 length: 17 amino acids. The CDR3 loop reads CAISLTWDRDHTDTQYF. The CDR3 DNA follows: TGTGCCATCAGTCTCACATGGGACAGAGACCACACAGATACGCAGTATTTT.

This clonotype was seen many times. The rearrangement uses TRBV20-1 and TRBJ2-5; D uncertain. Trimming removed 6 bases from V and 5 bases from J, with 13 bases in between. Germline values: CDR1 DFQATT, CDR2 SNEGSKA (reference sequence). The CDR3 totals 12 residues. CDR3 coding DNA: TGCAGTGCCTCACGCGGCGCGGAGACCCAGTACTTC. Its protein product is CSASRGAETQYF.

Ten or more counts support this clonotype. The chain couples TRBV29-1 to TRBJ1-3; the D gene is possibly TRBD1 (5 bases). The CDR3 covers 12 residues. Germline V lookup: CDR1 SQVTM, CDR2 ANQGSEA. The V end was cut by 7 bases, the J end by 0 bases, with 7 bases between. CDR3: CSGGASGNTIYF. CDR3 nucleotides: TGCAGCGGTGGGGCCTCTGGAAACACCATATATTTT.

This clonotype was found many times. The chain employs TRBV5-5 and TRBJ2-7; 9 bases match TRBD1. Germline V gene sequence: CDR1 SGHKS, CDR2 YYEKEE (reference sequence). There are 15 residues in the CDR3. V gave up 0 bases and J gave up 2 bases; unmatched junction bases: 3. The CDR3 here is CASSLEGQGTYEQYF. The CDR3, as DNA: TGTGCCAGCAGCTTGGAGGGACAGGGAACCTACGAGCAGTACTTC.

This clonotype has at least ten counts. The J gene is TRBJ2-7, the V gene TRBV29-1; 8 bases fit TRBD2. In germline, CDR1 is SQVTM, CDR2 ANQGSEA. With V trimmed by 4 bases and J by 0 bases, 5 bases remained unmatched. CDR3 size: 14 residues. The CDR3 here is CSVVLSGSSYEQYF. In nucleotides, the CDR3 is TGCAGCGTTGTTCTGAGCGGGAGCTCCTACGAGCAGTACTTC.

This clonotype was detected only a few times. The chain links TRBV12-3 or TRBV12-4 to TRBJ2-1, with D possibly matching TRBD2 (6 bases). Trimming removed 1 base at V and 0 bases at J, with 19 bases between. The CDR3 has 19 residues. The CDR3 DNA follows: TGTGCCAGCAGTTTAGAGGCGGGATACTCTCACAGCTCCTACAATGAGCAGTTCTTC. Its translation: CASSLEAGYSHSSYNEQFF.

This clonotype was seen repeatedly, ten times or more. V and J are TRBV29-1 and TRBJ1-2, with D possibly TRBD1 on 5 matching bases. This CDR3 has 16 amino acids. Trimming took off 4 bases at V and 1 base at J, with 19 bases between the two ends. CDR1 SQVTM and CDR2 ANQGSEA come from the germline V gene. CDR3 residues: CSVVGGGDWDNYGYTF. The CDR3 DNA reads as TGCAGCGTTGTGGGGGGTGGGGATTGGGATAACTATGGCTACACCTTC.

In its sample, this clonotype was seen a few times. V usage is TRBV7-9 and J usage is TRBJ2-2; D is ambiguous. Trimming removed 4 bases from V and 5 bases from J, with 8 bases in between. Per the germline V gene, CDR1 is SEHNR and CDR2 is FQNEAQ (reference sequence). This CDR3 contains 13 residues. For the CDR3, the DNA is TGTGCCAGCAGCTCCTTAGCTACCGGGGAGCTGTTTTTT. Translated, it gives CASSSLATGELFF.

Ten or more counts support this clonotype. The chain joins TRBV5-5 to TRBJ1-5; D remains ambiguous. V lost 0 bases to trimming and J lost 2 bases, with 9 bases between them. Germline V gives CDR1 SGHKS, CDR2 YYEKEE (reference sequence). The CDR3 totals 15 residues. The CDR3 sequence is CASSLDGYGNQPQHF. The CDR3 DNA reads TGTGCCAGCAGCTTGGACGGATATGGCAATCAGCCCCAGCATTTT.

This clonotype was detected ten times or more. The CDR3 nucleotides read TGTGCCAGCAGCCAAGAAAGTGCCTTCTCTGGGCAGTTCTTC. It is translated as CASSQESAFSGQFF. The V and J genes are TRBV4-2 and TRBJ2-1; the D is unclear. CDR3 length equals 14 residues. CDR1 is LGHNA, CDR2 YNFKEQ, per germline. Trimming shortened V by 0 bases and J by 12 bases, and 15 bases separated the two germline ends.

This clonotype was counted a few times. This chain joins TRBV20-1 and TRBJ2-5; no reliable D call. The germline gives CDR1 DFQATT, CDR2 SNEGSKA (reference sequence). The CDR3 length is 17 residues. V was pared by 0 bases and J by 1 base, with 18 bases between. In DNA, the CDR3 is TGCAGTGCTAGAGATCCCTTCCGCGCGGACGGCCAAGAGACCCAGTACTTC. Protein product: CSARDPFRADGQETQYF.

This clonotype was recorded many times. V gene TRBV9 combines with J gene TRBJ2-7; D perhaps matches TRBD2 (6 bases). V lost 7 bases, J lost 1 base, and 18 bases lay in between. The CDR3 is 15 residues long. CDR1 and CDR2 (germline): SGDLS, YYNGEE. Here the CDR3 DNA reads TGTGCCAGCGGCCCTTCCCCGGGACTTTCCTACGAGCAGTACTTC. This encodes CASGPSPGLSYEQYF. The full variable domain, with the rest looked up from reference TRBV9 and TRBJ2-7, is DSGVTQTPKHLITATGQRVTLRCSPRSGDLSVYWYQQSLDQGLQFLIQYYNGEERAKGNILERFSAQQFPDLHSELNLSSLELGDSALYFCASGPSPGLSYEQYFGPGTRLTVT.